This TCR beta chain was retrieved from a study of T cells of healthy individuals. TCRdb reprocessed the 5' RACE reads via MiXCR and lists one record per CDR3 protein. The table records around 63,000 distinct CDR3 sequences, roughly 17% of them present only once. This clonotype has a count of ten or more. This clonotype originated in a human donor in good health.

The CDR3 is CASSSPPGDYGYTF. CDR3 sequence (DNA): TGTGCCAGCAGCTCCCCCCCGGGGGACTATGGCTACACCTTC. The gene calls are TRBV28 and TRBJ1-2; TRBD1 might be the D (5 bases). Germline CDR1 is MDHEN and CDR2 is SYDVKM. The CDR3 runs to 14 residues. V was pared by 6 bases and J by 3 bases, with 14 bases between.